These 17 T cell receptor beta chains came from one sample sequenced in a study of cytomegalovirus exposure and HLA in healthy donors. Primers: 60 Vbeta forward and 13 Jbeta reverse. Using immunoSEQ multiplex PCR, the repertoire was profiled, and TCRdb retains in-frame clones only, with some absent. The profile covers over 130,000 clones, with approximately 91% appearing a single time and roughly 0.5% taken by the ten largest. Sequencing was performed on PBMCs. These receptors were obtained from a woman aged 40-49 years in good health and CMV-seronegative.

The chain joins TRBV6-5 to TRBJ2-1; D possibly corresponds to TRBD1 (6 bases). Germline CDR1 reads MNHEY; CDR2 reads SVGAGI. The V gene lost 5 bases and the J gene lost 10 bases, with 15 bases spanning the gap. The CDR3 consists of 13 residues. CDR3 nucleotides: TGTGCCAGCAGTGATAGACAGGTTGGGGAGCAGTTCTTC. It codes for CASSDRQVGEQFF.

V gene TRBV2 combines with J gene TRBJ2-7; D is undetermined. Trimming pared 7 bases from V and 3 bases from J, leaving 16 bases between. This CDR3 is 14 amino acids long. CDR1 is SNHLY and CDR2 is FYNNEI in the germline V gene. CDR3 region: CASIEIAKYYEQYF. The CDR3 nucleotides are TGTGCCAGCATCGAAATAGCTAAGTACTACGAGCAGTACTTC.

CDR3 sequence reads: CASSEPQGRYVGNQPQHF. CDR3 sequence (DNA): TGTGCCAGCAGTGAACCCCAGGGGCGGTATGTGGGCAATCAGCCCCAGCATTTT. The rearrangement uses TRBV6-1 and TRBJ1-5; tentative D call: TRBD1 (6 bases). This CDR3 is built from 18 residues. Germline values: CDR1 MNHNS, CDR2 SASEGT. V lost 2 bases, J lost 2 bases, and 19 bases lay in between.

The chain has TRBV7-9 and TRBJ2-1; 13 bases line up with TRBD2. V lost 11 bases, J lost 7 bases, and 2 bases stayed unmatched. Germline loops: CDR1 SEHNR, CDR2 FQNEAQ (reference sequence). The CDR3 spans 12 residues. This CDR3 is CAGGLAGNEQFF. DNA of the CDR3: TGTGCCGGGGGACTAGCGGGGAATGAGCAGTTCTTC. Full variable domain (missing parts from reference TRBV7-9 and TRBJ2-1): DTGVSQNPRHKITKRGQNVTFRCDPISEHNRLYWYRQTLGQGPEFLTYFQNEAQLEKSRLLSDRFSAERPKGSFSTLEIQRTEQGDSAMYLCAGGLAGNEQFFGPGTRLTVL.

The CDR3 reads CASSLIPGQGAKNIQYF. In DNA, the CDR3 is TGTGCCAGCAGCCTGATACCGGGACAGGGGGCCAAAAACATTCAGTACTTC. The chain joins TRBV5-6 to TRBJ2-4; TRBD1 agrees at 10 bases. Losses at the gene ends were 4 bases for V and 1 base for J; bases not matched to a gene: 8. Germline CDR1 and CDR2: SGHDT and YYEEEE. CDR3 length equals 17 residues.

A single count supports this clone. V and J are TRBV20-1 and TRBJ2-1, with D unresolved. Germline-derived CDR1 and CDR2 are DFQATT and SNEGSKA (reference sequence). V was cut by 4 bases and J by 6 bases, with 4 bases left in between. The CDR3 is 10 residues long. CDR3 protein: CSANGNEQFF. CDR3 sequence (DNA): TGCAGTGCTAACGGCAATGAGCAGTTCTTC.

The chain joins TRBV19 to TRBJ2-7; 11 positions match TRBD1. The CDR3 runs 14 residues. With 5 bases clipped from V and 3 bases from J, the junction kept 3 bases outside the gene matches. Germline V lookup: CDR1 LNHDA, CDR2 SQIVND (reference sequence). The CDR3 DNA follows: TGTGCCAGTAGTGCCGGGACAGGGGGCTACGAGCAGTACTTC. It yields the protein CASSAGTGGYEQYF.

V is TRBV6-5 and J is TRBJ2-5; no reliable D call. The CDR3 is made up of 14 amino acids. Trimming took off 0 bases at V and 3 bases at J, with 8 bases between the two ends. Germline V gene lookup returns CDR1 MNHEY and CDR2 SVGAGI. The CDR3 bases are TGTGCCAGCAGTTACTCAGCTAGTGAAGAGACCCAGTACTTC. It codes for CASSYSASEETQYF.

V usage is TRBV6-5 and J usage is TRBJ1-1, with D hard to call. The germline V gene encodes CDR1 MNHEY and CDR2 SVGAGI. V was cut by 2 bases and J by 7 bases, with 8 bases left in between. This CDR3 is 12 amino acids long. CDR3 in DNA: TGTGCCAGCAGTTACGGGAGGAGTGAAGCTTTCTTT. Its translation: CASSYGRSEAFF.

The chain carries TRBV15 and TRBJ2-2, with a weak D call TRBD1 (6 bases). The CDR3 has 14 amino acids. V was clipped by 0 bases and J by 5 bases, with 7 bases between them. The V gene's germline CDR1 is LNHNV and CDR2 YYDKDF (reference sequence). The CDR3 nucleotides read TGTGCCACCAGCAGAGATAGGGGGACCGGGGAGCTGTTTTTT. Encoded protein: CATSRDRGTGELFF.

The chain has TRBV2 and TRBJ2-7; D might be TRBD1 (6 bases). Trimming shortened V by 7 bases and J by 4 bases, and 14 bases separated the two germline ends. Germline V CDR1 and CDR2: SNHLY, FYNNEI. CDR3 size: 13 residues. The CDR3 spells CASMTDRLYEQYF. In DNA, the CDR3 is TGTGCCAGCATGACGGACAGATTATACGAGCAGTACTTC.

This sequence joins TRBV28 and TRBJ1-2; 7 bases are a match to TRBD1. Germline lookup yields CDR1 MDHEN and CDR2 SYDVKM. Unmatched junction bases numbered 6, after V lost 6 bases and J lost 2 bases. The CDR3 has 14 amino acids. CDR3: CASRRTGSNYGYTF. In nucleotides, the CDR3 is TGTGCCAGCAGACGGACAGGCTCCAACTATGGCTACACCTTC.

The CDR3 DNA sequence: TGTGCCAGCAGTTCTAGCGGGAGTGGGGAGACCCAGTACTTC. Amino acids: CASSSSGSGETQYF. This chain uses TRBV6-7 with TRBJ2-5; TRBD2 matches at 10 bases. TRBV6-7 is designated an ORF whose function remains uncertain. The CDR3 covers 14 residues. J was trimmed by 5 bases and V by 4 bases; bases with no gene match: 4.

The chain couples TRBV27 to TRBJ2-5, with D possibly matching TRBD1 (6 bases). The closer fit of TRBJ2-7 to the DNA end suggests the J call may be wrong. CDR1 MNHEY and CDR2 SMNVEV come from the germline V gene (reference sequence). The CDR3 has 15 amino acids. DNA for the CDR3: TGTGCCAGCAGTTTATCCGGGACATCCACCTACGAGCAGTACTTC. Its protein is CASSLSGTSTYEQYF.

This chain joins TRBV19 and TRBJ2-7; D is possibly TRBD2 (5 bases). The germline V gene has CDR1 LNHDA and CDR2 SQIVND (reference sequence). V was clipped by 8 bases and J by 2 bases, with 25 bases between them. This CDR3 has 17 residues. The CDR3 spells CASSLTRVYVAPYEQYF. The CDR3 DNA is TGTGCCAGTTCCTTAACCCGGGTCTATGTAGCGCCCTACGAGCAGTACTTC.

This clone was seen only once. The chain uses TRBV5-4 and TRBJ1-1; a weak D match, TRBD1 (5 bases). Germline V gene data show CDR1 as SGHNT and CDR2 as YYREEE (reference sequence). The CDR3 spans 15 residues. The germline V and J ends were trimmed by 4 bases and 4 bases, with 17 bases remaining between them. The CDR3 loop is CASSRSIAQGTEAFF. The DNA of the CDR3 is TGTGCCAGCAGCCGTTCTATTGCTCAGGGCACTGAAGCTTTCTTT.

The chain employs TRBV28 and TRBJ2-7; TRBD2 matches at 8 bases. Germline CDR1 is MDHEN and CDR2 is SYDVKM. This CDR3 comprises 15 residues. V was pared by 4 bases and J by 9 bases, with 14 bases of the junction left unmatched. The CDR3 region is CASSSYPSPGLGQYF. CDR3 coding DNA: TGTGCCAGCAGTTCCTACCCCTCTCCGGGACTAGGGCAGTACTTC.